This T cell receptor (beta chain) was identified during a study of shared clonotypes between healthy human individuals (dated by TCRdb to the early 2020s). Study-level background: Three men and a couple of women, aged 18 to 49 years, made up the cohort. Blood TCR repertoires of roughly five healthy adults were deeply sequenced to estimate repertoire size and the extent of clonotype sharing between individuals. Libraries were prepared and TCR repertoires were sequenced by different laboratories using diverse techniques, in order to increase sequencing depth and limit assay-specific biases. Per donor, leukapheresis produced somewhere between about 0.94 and 10 billion PBMCs. For each donor, three plates each were used for CD4 naive and CD4 memory, two plates were used for CD8 naive, and one plate was used for CD8 memory.

Trimming costs V 0 bases and J 5 bases, and their ends lie 18 bases apart. The CDR3 starts with the cysteine, ends with the phenylalanine, and has 17 residues. The retained sequence is limited to the CDR3, 51 bases, with the frame set at the first base. From the germline V gene (reference sequence), CDR1 is LNHNV and CDR2 is YYDKDF. TCR CDR3 regions were amplified from genomic DNA by multiplex PCR using the deep immunoSEQ assay. Genomic DNA extracted from each cell subset was distributed evenly over all wells of several immunoSEQ 96-well plates, and each plate served as one replicate. Each replicate PCR for sorted subsets received roughly 0.2 ug genomic DNA, equal to tens of thousands of T cell genomes. Purified libraries were measured with a Qubit 3.0 fluorometer, size-checked on a Bioanalyzer 2100, and measured again with the KAPA Library Quantification kit. Every immunoSEQ 96-well plate was sequenced on a separate single-read 150-cycle Illumina NextSeq 550 flow cell. On the authors' methods: Because the immunoSEQ output included only junctional sequences and no quality scores, the filtering could not be the same as the filtering used for full-length reads. Sequences were annotated with PyIR, a Python wrapper for IgBLAST v1.9, and V/J genes and CDR3 were assigned using IMGT germline references. Reads with weak V/J assignments (E-value above 1e-6), missing CDR3, stop codons, out-of-frame junctions, or ambiguous translated residues were removed. V3J clonotypes were defined as sequences sharing an identical inferred V gene, J gene, and CDR3 amino acid sequence. To compute the percentage overlap between repertoires, the number of shared unique clonotypes was divided by the size of the smaller repertoire. Repertoire richness was assessed with RTK rarefaction, the Chao1 estimator, and Recon v2.1 estimates of unobserved clonotypes. OLGA was used to compute generation probabilities for all TCRbeta clonotypes that the gDNA method yielded from a handful of donors. The source is immuneACCESS, and TCRdb retained only in-frame sequences with V and J called. Part of the clones is not carried over; for the studies checked, unresolved V genes explain less than half of this, and the remainder is unexplained. V and J calls and clone size are copied from that table; D and trimming were computed from the DNA. The sample has about 2.1 million clones on record, roughly 95% of them singletons. The ten biggest clones cover 1.5% to 2% of the sample.

On this clone itself: No antigen is known for it. It has no much larger one-base neighbor in the sample; base qualities were not kept.

What the research found in general, with its limitations: Sampling was restricted to blood, and TCR repertoires in tissues likely differ from the TCR repertoires found in blood. Pairwise subsampling indicated that sequencing depth was expected to affect the degree of clonotype sharing among donors. Clonotypes shared by all four sorted-subset donors showed higher generation probabilities than non-shared clonotypes. Sharing across a handful of donors was observed for roughly 5.4% of naive CD4, under 4% of naive CD8, 2.3% of memory CD4, and around 0.44% of memory CD8 clonotypes. Rarefaction of sorted-subset datasets indicated incomplete sequencing despite the large sequencing depth. Because the study included a small number of donors, the genetic and exposure-history diversity represented was limited. Larger estimated clonotype richness was generally found for naive subsets than for memory subsets.

CD8 naive samples were CD45RO-negative cells positively selected for CCR7, giving a CD45RA+CCR7+ population that excluded TemRA cells. Healthy HIV-negative adults with no recently reported acute infections or vaccinations were included as donors. Every donor was a Caucasian adult living in Nashville, Tennessee, USA. After blood collection by leukapheresis, PBMCs were isolated using Ficoll-Histopaque density gradient centrifugation and then cryopreserved in the vapor phase of liquid nitrogen. Analytical flow cytometry was used to check the purity and quantity of each magnetically sorted T cell population. Each sorted fraction had its genomic DNA isolated and then quantified by UV absorbance on a Nanodrop 2000c.

What was sequenced was naive CD8+ T cells from PBMCs. The cell subset or site label of this sample denotes: CD45RA+CCR7+. This sequence originates from a man between 18 and 35 years old in good health. Some clones in this sample may be carry-over from other donors' samples. The V gene is TRBV15 and the J gene is TRBJ2-3; D gene: possibly TRBD2, on 6 matching bases. The CDR3 here reads CATSREGGGLGQDTQYF. The bases read TGTGCCACCAGCAGAGAGGGAGGAGGCCTGGGTCAAGATACGCAGTATTTT.